Following are 29 T cell receptor beta chains from one sample sequenced in a study of blood T cell repertoires in COVID-19. The repertoire was sequenced with immunoSEQ multiplex PCR; TCRdb's copy has only in-frame clones and lacks some. The sample consists of about 150,000 clones, 78% of them appearing once. Sequenced input: peripheral blood. The receptor source for this set is a man aged 80 or over with acute or convalescent COVID-19.

The chain joins TRBV11-3 to TRBJ2-5; 11 bases map to TRBD1. Trimming took 5 bases from V and 5 from J; bases not matched to a gene: 4. CDR3 length equals 14 residues. Looked up from germline, CDR1 is SGHNT and CDR2 is YENEEA. CDR3 sequence: CASSPWDRGETQYF. The CDR3 bases are TGTGCCAGCAGCCCATGGGACAGGGGGGAGACCCAGTACTTC.

This rearrangement joins TRBV6-6 to TRBJ2-2; TRBD1 matches at 11 bases. The length of the CDR3 is 16 residues. Germline V gives CDR1 MNHNY, CDR2 SVGAGI (reference sequence). The V gene end was trimmed by 0 bases and the J gene end by 4 bases; junction bases not matched to a gene: 1. This chain's CDR3 is CASSYSGTGGTGELFF. The CDR3 coding sequence is TGTGCCAGCAGTTACTCGGGGACAGGGGGCACCGGGGAGCTGTTTTTT.

This clone has just a few counts. The chain is built from TRBV11-3 and TRBJ2-2, with TRBD1 as a possible D gene (5 bases). The CDR3 totals 14 residues. Germline CDR1 reads SGHNT; CDR2 reads YENEEA. The V and J ends lost 5 bases and 2 bases respectively, with 9 bases between them. CDR3 bases: TGTGCCAGCAGCCAGACAGCTAACACCGGGGAGCTGTTTTTT. This sequence encodes CASSQTANTGELFF.

The V and J genes are TRBV28 and TRBJ2-5; possibly TRBD2 for D (7 bases). The germline CDR1 and CDR2 sequences are MDHEN and SYDVKM. The CDR3 spans 16 residues. Trimming removed 3 bases at V and 3 bases at J, with 17 bases between. Here the CDR3 DNA reads TGTGCCAGCAGTTTTTTTGGGGGGGCCGGCAAAGAGACCCAGTACTTC. Translation: CASSFFGGAGKETQYF.

This clone was recorded once. This sequence joins TRBV29-1 and TRBJ1-4, with 7 bases aligning to TRBD1. The CDR3 sequence is 13 residues long. V shed 3 bases and J 4 bases; nucleotides not matched to a gene: 2. Germline lookup yields CDR1 SQVTM and CDR2 ANQGSEA. CDR3 coding DNA: TGCAGCGTTGATCAGGGGGTTAATGAAAAACTGTTTTTT. Amino acids: CSVDQGVNEKLFF.

V is TRBV4-1 and J is TRBJ2-1; 8 positions agree with TRBD1. Germline CDR1 reads MGHRA; CDR2 reads YSYEKL. With V trimmed by 4 bases and J by 8 bases, 13 bases remained unmatched. The CDR3 contains 16 residues. The CDR3 nucleotides read TGCGCCAGCAGCCCTCGGGCAGGGGGCGGAATCCATGAGCAGTTCTTC. Its protein is CASSPRAGGGIHEQFF.

The CDR3 is CASGSTGNTEAFF. The CDR3, as DNA: TGTGCCAGCGGTTCCACAGGGAACACTGAAGCTTTCTTT. The gene calls are TRBV11-3 and TRBJ1-1; a weak D match, TRBD1 (5 bases). The CDR3 has 13 residues. Trimming took off 8 bases at V and 1 base at J, with 11 bases between the two ends. CDR1 is SGHNT and CDR2 is YENEEA in the germline V gene.

The V gene is TRBV6-5, the J gene TRBJ2-7, with 7 nucleotides matching TRBD1. CDR3 size: 13 residues. CDR1 is MNHEY, CDR2 SVGAGI, per germline. Trimming took 9 bases from V and 3 from J; bases not matched to a gene: 8. DNA for the CDR3: TGTGCCAGTAGTCGGGACAGAAGCTACGAGCAGTACGTC. Its translation: CASSRDRSYEQYV.

This clone was seen a few times. The V gene is TRBV7-3, the J gene TRBJ2-2; tentatively, D is TRBD2 (5 bases). The CDR3 has 14 amino acids. The ends were cut back, 8 bases at V and 4 bases at J, with 14 bases in the middle. The germline gives CDR1 SGHTA, CDR2 FQGTGA. The CDR3 region is CASSDPGSTGELFF. The CDR3 DNA sequence: TGTGCCAGCTCCGACCCGGGGAGCACCGGGGAGCTGTTTTTT.

A few counts support this clone. CDR3 loop: CASSLGGQVGYGYTF. CDR3 DNA: TGTGCCAGCAGCTTAGGGGGACAGGTGGGCTATGGCTACACCTTC. This rearrangement joins TRBV7-2 to TRBJ1-2; 8 bases line up with TRBD1. Germline V gene sequence: CDR1 SGHTA, CDR2 FQGNSA. Trimming at V came to 1 base and at J to 4 bases, leaving 5 bases not matched to a gene. The CDR3 sequence is 15 residues long.

V gene TRBV5-1 combines with J gene TRBJ2-5; D not resolved. The CDR3 totals 13 residues. Trimming pared 1 base from V and 3 bases from J, leaving 7 bases between. Looked up from germline, CDR1 is SGHRS and CDR2 is YFSETQ. CDR3 sequence reads: CASSLLSEETQYF. Here the CDR3 DNA reads TGCGCCAGCAGCTTGCTCTCGGAAGAGACCCAGTACTTC. The whole variable domain, remainder taken from reference TRBV5-1 and TRBJ2-5, is KAGVTQTPRYLIKTRGQQVTLSCSPISGHRSVSWYQQTPGQGLQFLFEYFSETQRNKGNFPGRFSGRQFSNSRSEMNVSTLELGDSALYLCASSLLSEETQYFGPGTRLLVL.

This clone has just one count. This chain links TRBV6-1 with TRBJ1-5, with TRBD1 as a possible D gene (6 bases). CDR1 and CDR2 (germline): MNHNS, SASEGT. This CDR3 region has 14 residues. Trimming removed 2 bases at V and 7 bases at J, with 12 bases between. This CDR3 reads CASSEMAGEQPQHF. CDR3 nucleotide sequence: TGTGCCAGCAGTGAAATGGCAGGGGAGCAGCCCCAGCATTTT.

This clone showed up just a few times. The V and J genes are TRBV7-9 and TRBJ2-2; possible D gene TRBD2, 5 bases. There are 15 residues in the CDR3. Germline V gene sequence: CDR1 SEHNR, CDR2 FQNEAQ (reference sequence). V lost 1 base and J 7 bases, leaving 13 bases between the germline ends. CDR3 sequence (DNA): TGTGCCAGCAGCTTAGTCGGGGTGTACGGCGGGGAGCTGTTTTTT. The encoded protein is CASSLVGVYGGELFF.

Here the CDR3 reads CASSPGGILYGYTF. Here the CDR3 DNA reads TGTGCCAGCAGTCCGGGGGGGATACTCTATGGCTACACCTTC. The gene calls are TRBV11-2 and TRBJ1-2; possibly TRBD1 for D (5 bases). The CDR3 runs to 14 residues. Trimming stripped 6 bases from V and 4 bases from J, with 15 bases between. Germline assignment: CDR1 SGHAT and CDR2 FQNNGV. Variable domain in full (rest from reference TRBV11-2 and TRBJ1-2): EAGVAQSPRYKIIEKRQSVAFWCNPISGHATLYWYQQILGQGPKLLIQFQNNGVVDDSQLPKDRFSAERLKGVDSTLKIQPAKLEDSAVYLCASSPGGILYGYTFGSGTRLTVV.

The rearrangement joins TRBV19 to TRBJ2-3, with D tentatively TRBD1 (6 bases). This CDR3 has 14 residues. Trimming removed 5 bases from V and 3 bases from J, with 12 bases in between. The germline V gene encodes CDR1 LNHDA and CDR2 SQIVND (reference sequence). The CDR3 DNA follows: TGTGCCAGTAGTTGGACAGAGGGGACAGATACGCAGTATTTT. Amino acid sequence: CASSWTEGTDTQYF.

The V and J genes are TRBV11-2 and TRBJ2-3, with 11 bases fitting TRBD2. Germline V gives CDR1 SGHAT, CDR2 FQNNGV. V was pared by 5 bases and J by 3 bases, with 4 bases of the junction left unmatched. This CDR3 has 15 residues. The CDR3 DNA sequence: TGTGCCAGCAGCCCGGGGACTAGCGGAACAGATACGCAGTATTTT. It specifies CASSPGTSGTDTQYF.

The rearrangement links TRBV7-2 to TRBJ1-3; a possible D gene is TRBD1 (5 bases). The CDR3 sequence is 19 residues long. The germline V gene has CDR1 SGHTA and CDR2 FQGNSA. Between the trimmed V and J ends, which lost 1 base and 2 bases, there was a span of 21 bases. CDR3 amino acids: CASSLEVQGRIDPGNTIYF. CDR3 sequence (DNA): TGTGCCAGCAGCTTAGAGGTCCAGGGCCGAATCGACCCTGGAAACACCATATATTTT.

This clone was counted a single time. This chain links TRBV5-1 with TRBJ1-1; 7 bases match TRBD1. Trimming removed 4 bases from V and 0 bases from J; junction bases left unmatched: 6. Germline lookup yields CDR1 SGHRS and CDR2 YFSETQ. This CDR3 comprises 15 residues. In DNA form, the CDR3 reads TGCGCCAGCAGCCAGGGACAGCCTATGAACACTGAAGCTTTCTTT. Encoded protein: CASSQGQPMNTEAFF.

This sequence joins TRBV12-3 or TRBV12-4 and TRBJ1-1; perhaps TRBD1 as D (6 bases). The CDR3 sequence is 13 residues long. The V gene lost 8 bases and the J gene lost 3 bases, with 13 bases spanning the gap. The CDR3 DNA sequence: TGTGCCAGCCTCTTTAGGGGGTACACTGAAGCTTTCTTT. It specifies CASLFRGYTEAFF.

This chain uses TRBV21-1 with TRBJ2-1; the D segment call TRBD2 is taken from the table without a DNA check. TRBV21-1 is assigned pseudogene status. The CDR3 runs 16 residues. The CDR3 protein is CASSTGTSGTYNEQFF. In DNA, the CDR3 is TGTGCCAGCAGCACGGGGACTAGCGGGACGTACAATGAGCAGTTCTTC.

The rearrangement uses TRBV14 and TRBJ1-4; 7 bases map to TRBD1. Germline-derived CDR1 and CDR2 are SGHDN and FVKESK. CDR3 length equals 15 residues. After removal of 2 bases from V and 5 bases from J, the junction contained 5 bases not matched to a gene. CDR3 nucleotide sequence: TGTGCCAGCAGCCAACTCCCGGGACAGAATGAAAAACTGTTTTTT. Protein product: CASSQLPGQNEKLFF.

The CDR3 reads CASSYTQGLETQYF. The CDR3 DNA reads TGTGCCAGCAGTTATACGCAGGGGTTGGAGACCCAGTACTTC. J is TRBJ2-5 and V is TRBV6-5; possible D gene TRBD1, 6 bases. The V and J ends lost 3 bases and 5 bases respectively, with 13 bases between them. This CDR3 has 14 residues. Germline V gene data show CDR1 as MNHEY and CDR2 as SVGAGI.

J is TRBJ2-3 and V is TRBV10-1; no firm D call. The CDR3 extends over 13 amino acids. Germline V gene data show CDR1 as WNHNN and CDR2 as SYGVQD (reference sequence). V was pared by 1 base and J by 3 bases, with 5 bases between. CDR3 in amino acids: CASSEYGTDTQYF. In DNA form, the CDR3 reads TGCGCCAGCAGTGAGTACGGGACAGATACGCAGTATTTT.

The V and J genes are TRBV11-3 and TRBJ2-1, with 9 bases fitting TRBD1. The CDR3 length is 13 residues. V shed 9 bases, J shed 5 bases, and the junction held 5 bases outside the gene matches. Germline V gene data show CDR1 as SGHNT and CDR2 as YENEEA. CDR3 DNA sequence: TGTGCCAGTTCACAGGGGGCGAACAATGAGCAGTTCTTC. Protein sequence: CASSQGANNEQFF.

The V call is TRBV5-6, the J call TRBJ2-3, with TRBD2 identical over 8 bases. Germline-derived CDR1 and CDR2 are SGHDT and YYEEEE. The CDR3 covers 15 residues. J lost 2 bases, V lost 0 bases, and 2 bases had no gene match. This CDR3 is CASSLGGGLTDTQYF. The CDR3 DNA follows: TGTGCCAGCAGCTTGGGCGGGGGGCTCACAGATACGCAGTATTTT. The complete variable domain, with remaining parts taken from reference TRBV5-6 and TRBJ2-3, reads DAGVTQSPTHLIKTRGQQVTLRCSPKSGHDTVSWYQQALGQGPQFIFQYYEEEERQRGNFPDRFSGHQFPNYSSELNVNALLLGDSALYLCASSLGGGLTDTQYFGPGTRLTVL.

CDR3 residues: CASSVAGLGATNTGELFF. The CDR3 DNA is TGTGCCAGCAGCGTAGCCGGATTGGGGGCAACGAACACCGGGGAGCTGTTTTTT. This chain links TRBV9 with TRBJ2-2; maybe TRBD1 (6 bases). V gave up 0 bases and J gave up 0 bases, with 15 bases separating them. The length of the CDR3 is 18 residues. Looked up from germline, CDR1 is SGDLS and CDR2 is YYNGEE.

This clone was detected a few times. The rearrangement uses TRBV7-9 and TRBJ1-1; 8 nucleotides agree with TRBD1. Germline V gene sequence: CDR1 SEHNR, CDR2 FQNEAQ (reference sequence). V shed 3 bases, J shed 3 bases, and the junction held 0 bases outside the gene matches. This CDR3 has 13 amino acids. The CDR3 nucleotides read TGTGCCAGCAGCTTGACAGGGGACACTGAAGCTTTCTTT. Translated: CASSLTGDTEAFF. The full variable domain, rest sourced from reference TRBV7-9 and TRBJ1-1, is DTGVSQNPRHKITKRGQNVTFRCDPISEHNRLYWYRQTLGQGPEFLTYFQNEAQLEKSRLLSDRFSAERPKGSFSTLEIQRTEQGDSAMYLCASSLTGDTEAFFGQGTRLTVV.

The chain combines TRBV12-3 or TRBV12-4 with TRBJ2-2; D ambiguous. Trimming removed 6 bases at V and 7 bases at J, with 12 bases between. This CDR3 contains 13 residues. The CDR3: CASSPAVYGELFF. For the CDR3, the DNA is TGTGCCAGCAGCCCCGCGGTGTACGGGGAGCTGTTTTTT.

This clone has a handful of counts. The chain carries TRBV13 and TRBJ1-3, with TRBD1 identical over 9 bases. J gave up 1 base and V 3 bases, and 4 bases lay outside the gene matches. Germline values: CDR1 PRHDT, CDR2 FYEKMQ (reference sequence). CDR3 length equals 16 residues. CDR3 DNA sequence: TGTGCCAGCAGCTTTCGGGACAGGGCTTCTGGAAACACCATATATTTT. It specifies CASSFRDRASGNTIYF.